Listed below are T cell receptor beta chains from one sample, sequenced in a study of T cell responses to AZD1222 COVID-19 vaccine. Sequencing used immunoSEQ multiplex PCR; TCRdb keeps in-frame clones, though not all of them. The sample lists about 150,000 clones, 87% occurring once. Sequenced material: peripheral blood, taken 28 days after the second AZD1222 dose. The receptor set was obtained from an adult who received the AZD1222 COVID-19 vaccine. Each CDR3 is given with its conserved first and last residue. Fields, in order: J gene, CDR3 length, V gene, D gene, clone size, CDR3 protein, CDR3 DNA. D genes are given only for firm matches. The size field is filled for only some rows; it gives once, few, many or a size class.

>TRBJ2-7|14|TRBV9|.|.
CASSVDSGTYEQYF
TGTGCCAGCAGCGTAGATTCAGGTACCTACGAGCAGTACTTC
>TRBJ2-7|14|TRBV5-1|.|.
CASSFGDDRFEQYF
TGCGCCAGCAGCTTCGGGGATGATCGGTTCGAGCAGTACTTC
>TRBJ2-2|16|TRBV5-1|TRBD2|.
CASSWTSGGLTGELFF
TGCGCCAGCAGCTGGACTAGCGGGGGCCTCACCGGGGAGCTGTTTTTT
>TRBJ1-6|15|TRBV5-5|.|.
CASRQSRGLGSPLHF
TGTGCCAGCAGACAAAGCAGGGGCTTAGGGTCACCCCTCCACTTT
>TRBJ1-2|15|TRBV4-1|.|.
CASSQDSQIPYGYTF
TGCGCCAGCAGCCAAGATAGTCAGATCCCCTATGGCTACACCTTC
>TRBJ2-1|15|TRBV5-1|.|.
CASKSKQEPYNEQFF
TGCGCCAGCAAAAGCAAACAGGAACCATACAATGAGCAGTTCTTC
>TRBJ2-3|17|TRBV20-1|.|.
CSASGDIPDSPTDTQYF
TGCAGTGCTAGTGGGGACATCCCCGATTCCCCCACAGATACGCAGTATTTT
>TRBJ2-1|14|TRBV6-1|TRBD1|few
CASSERGRSDEQFF
TGTGCCAGCAGTGAAAGGGGGCGCAGCGATGAGCAGTTCTTC
>TRBJ2-2|18|TRBV2|TRBD2|once
CASLTSGGALANTGELFF
TGTGCCAGCCTTACTAGCGGGGGAGCCCTTGCGAACACCGGGGAGCTGTTTTTT
>TRBJ2-4|11|TRBV29-1|TRBD1|few
CSVLQGDIQYF
TGCAGCGTCCTGCAGGGGGACATTCAGTACTTC
>TRBJ2-7|13|TRBV10-2|TRBD1|.
CASNRGPTYEQYF
TGCGCCAGCAACAGGGGGCCCACCTACGAGCAGTACTTC
>TRBJ2-5|16|TRBV5-4|TRBD2|.
CASSLGSGGAGETQYF
TGTGCCAGCAGCTTAGGTAGCGGGGGGGCCGGGGAGACCCAGTACTTC
>TRBJ1-1|14|TRBV12-5|.|.
CASGLVVMGTEAFF
TGTGCTAGTGGTTTGGTAGTCATGGGCACTGAAGCTTTCTTT
>TRBJ1-2|14|TRBV5-5|TRBD1|.
CASSLNRGDYGYTF
TGTGCCAGCAGCTTGAACAGGGGGGACTATGGCTACACCTTC
>TRBJ1-1|15|TRBV19|.|.
CASKQGLSRNTEAFF
TGTGCCAGTAAGCAGGGGTTATCGCGGAACACTGAAGCTTTCTTT
>TRBJ1-6|15|TRBV5-1|.|.
CASSGIDSYNSPLHF
TGCGCCAGCAGCGGGATAGACTCCTATAATTCACCCCTCCACTTT
>TRBJ2-1|17|TRBV2|.|.
CASSDPGGLGTYNEQFF
TGTGCCAGCAGCGACCCCGGGGGTTTAGGGACCTACAATGAGCAGTTCTTC
>TRBJ1-1|14|TRBV2|.|few
CASTDRTGNTEAFF
TGTGCCAGCACCGATCGCACAGGGAACACTGAAGCTTTCTTT
>TRBJ2-5|13|TRBV3-1/TRBV3-2|.|.
CASSKICPETQYF
TGTGCCAGCAGCAAAATATGTCCTGAGACCCAGTACTTC
>TRBJ1-2|13|TRBV2|.|.
CASRLTEIYGYTF
TGTGCCAGCAGACTCACAGAAATTTATGGCTACACCTTC
>TRBJ1-1|12|TRBV29-1|.|.
CSVDELHTEAFF
TGCAGCGTTGATGAGTTACACACTGAAGCTTTCTTT
>TRBJ2-1|13|TRBV18|.|.
CASSPGVSNEQFF
TGTGCCAGCTCACCAGGAGTGAGCAATGAGCAGTTCTTC
>TRBJ1-4|13|TRBV7-2|.|.
CASNPPGSEKLFF
TGTGCCAGCAACCCTCCCGGGAGTGAAAAACTGTTTTTT
>TRBJ1-1|15|TRBV9|.|.
CASSVAETPHTEAFF
TGTGCCAGCAGCGTAGCCGAGACCCCCCACACTGAAGCTTTCTTT
>TRBJ2-7|14|TRBV11-2|TRBD2|.
CASSSAGLTYEQYF
TGTGCCAGCAGCTCAGCGGGGTTGACCTACGAGCAGTACTTC
>TRBJ2-1|16|TRBV6-1|.|.
CASSEALLAGKKLPFF
TGTGCCAGCAGTGAAGCGCTTCTGGCAGGCAAAAAACTTCCGTTCTTC
>TRBJ2-2|17|TRBV5-8|.|.
CASSLVLTAENTGELFF
TGTGCCAGCAGCTTGGTTCTAACAGCCGAAAACACCGGGGAGCTGTTTTTT
>TRBJ2-7|14|TRBV2|TRBD2|.
CASSWAAGGYEQYF
TGTGCCAGCTCGTGGGCAGCGGGGGGATACGAGCAGTACTTC
>TRBJ2-3|17|TRBV13|.|few
CASSPSGWRGRTDTQYF
TGTGCCAGCAGCCCGTCTGGGTGGCGGGGGCGCACAGATACGCAGTATTTT